This entry lists 17 T cell receptor beta chains sequenced from one sample in a study of siplizumab effects on memory and regulatory T cells. Generated by immunoSEQ multiplex PCR, the TCRdb table keeps only in-frame clones and is missing some. Of 55,000 to 70,000 clones in the sample, about 92% are singletons; the top ten hold about two fifths. Sequenced material: CD8+ T cells sorted from blood. The source of these receptors is a human donor in good health.

The V and J genes are TRBV27 and TRBJ2-1; D is uncertain. V was shortened by 4 bases and J by 5 bases, with 6 bases between the two germline ends. Germline CDR1 is MNHEY and CDR2 is SMNVEV (reference sequence). The CDR3 is 12 residues long. DNA for the CDR3: TGTGCCAGCAGTTCCTACAACAATGAGCAGTTCTTC. Protein product: CASSSYNNEQFF.

The chain uses TRBV7-6 and TRBJ1-1; D perhaps matches TRBD1 (5 bases). Trimming cost V 6 bases and J 7 bases, with 12 bases left between them. The CDR3 is 12 residues long. The V gene's germline CDR1 is SGHVS and CDR2 FNYEAQ. The CDR3 nucleotides are TGTGCCAGCAGTCTGGGACTCGGTGAAGCTTTCTTT. Residues: CASSLGLGEAFF.

This chain uses TRBV19 with TRBJ2-7, with 8 bases aligning to TRBD1. J gave up 9 bases and V 5 bases, and 9 bases lay outside the gene matches. This CDR3 region has 13 residues. CDR1 and CDR2 (germline): LNHDA, SQIVND (reference sequence). The CDR3 DNA is TGTGCCAGTAGTGTCGGACAGGGAACGATGCAGTACTTC. As protein: CASSVGQGTMQYF.

The chain joins TRBV28 to TRBJ2-7; TRBD1 matches at 8 bases. The ends lost 7 bases at V and 2 bases at J; junction bases unmatched: 7. CDR1 is MDHEN, CDR2 SYDVKM, per germline. This CDR3 comprises 14 residues. CDR3 in DNA: TGTGCCAGCACCCTTACAGGGGGTCCCTACGAGCAGTACTTC. Its translation: CASTLTGGPYEQYF.

This clone showed up just once. V usage is TRBV7-8 and J usage is TRBJ2-1; the D call may be TRBD1 or TRBD2 (5 bases each). The CDR3 consists of 14 residues. From germline, CDR1 is SGHVS and CDR2 FQNEAQ. V was shortened by 4 bases and J by 7 bases, with 14 bases between the two germline ends. The CDR3 bases are TGTGCCAGCAGCTCGGGACCCTTAAGGAATGAGCAGTTCTTC. It yields the protein CASSSGPLRNEQFF.

Judged by abundance, this clone is medium-sized. J is TRBJ2-7 and V is TRBV5-6, with D possibly TRBD2 on 5 matching bases. The length of the CDR3 is 15 residues. Germline CDR1 SGHDT, CDR2 YYEEEE. The V gene lost 3 bases and the J gene lost 4 bases, with 17 bases spanning the gap. The DNA of the CDR3 is TGTGCCAGCAGCTCGCGGACTGGGCCCGTGTACGAGCAGTACTTC. The encoded protein is CASSSRTGPVYEQYF.

V and J are TRBV7-9 and TRBJ2-1; D uncertain. This CDR3 spans 11 amino acids. The V and J ends lost 4 bases and 5 bases respectively, with 3 bases between them. Germline-derived CDR1 and CDR2 are SEHNR and FQNEAQ (reference sequence). The CDR3 is CASSSNNEQFF. The CDR3 DNA sequence: TGTGCCAGCAGCTCTAACAATGAGCAGTTCTTC.

The genes are TRBV7-9 and TRBJ1-1; D unresolved. Trimming removed 4 bases at V and 0 bases at J, with 9 bases between. There are 14 residues in the CDR3. Per the germline V gene, CDR1 is SEHNR and CDR2 is FQNEAQ (reference sequence). CDR3 protein: CASSSTLMNTEAFF. The CDR3 nucleotides are TGTGCCAGCAGCTCAACCCTTATGAACACTGAAGCTTTCTTT.

This sequence joins TRBV21-1 and TRBJ2-7; the table's D call, TRBD1, has no DNA check behind it. TRBV21-1 is designated a pseudogene. The CDR3 extends over 14 amino acids. DNA of the CDR3: TGTGCCAGCAGCAAAGTAGGGGTAGGGTACGAGCAGTACTTC. Translating gives CASSKVGVGYEQYF.

This CDR3 is CASSQDSDREQYF. The CDR3 DNA is TGCGCCAGCAGCCAAGACTCCGATCGGGAGCAGTACTTC. J is TRBJ2-7 and V is TRBV4-3; D call uncertain. The CDR3 is 13 residues long. Germline CDR1 reads LGHNA; CDR2 reads YSLEER. The V and J ends lost 0 bases and 7 bases respectively, with 10 bases between them.

This CDR3 is CASSLKGQSQETQYF. The CDR3 coding sequence is TGTGCCAGCAGCTTAAAGGGACAGAGCCAAGAGACCCAGTACTTC. This chain links TRBV7-3 with TRBJ2-5; 7 nucleotides line up with TRBD1. V dropped 1 base and J dropped 1; count of bases not matched to a gene: 3. Germline CDR1 is SGHTA and CDR2 is FQGTGA. This CDR3 has 15 amino acids. Based on the CDR3 plus reference TRBV7-3 and TRBJ2-5, the full variable domain is GAGVSQTPSNKVTEKGKYVELRCDPISGHTALYWYRQSLGQGPEFLIYFQGTGAADDSGLPNDRFFAVRPEGSVSTLKIQRTERGDSAVYLCASSLKGQSQETQYFGPGTRLLVL.

V gene TRBV7-9 combines with J gene TRBJ2-1; D tentatively reads TRBD1 or TRBD2 (7 bases each). Germline CDR1 is SEHNR and CDR2 is FQNEAQ (reference sequence). This CDR3 contains 13 residues. Trimming shortened V by 5 bases and J by 9 bases, and 14 bases separated the two germline ends. The CDR3 DNA follows: TGTGCCAGCAGCAGACAGGGCGGGAGTGAGCAGTTCTTC. Protein sequence: CASSRQGGSEQFF.

CDR3 residues: CAWSRTGGDTQYF. CDR3 DNA sequence: TGTGCCTGGAGTCGTACAGGGGGAGATACGCAGTATTTT. This chain uses TRBV30 with TRBJ2-3; 8 bases are shared with TRBD1. With V trimmed by 2 bases and J by 5 bases, 3 bases remained unmatched. CDR1 is GTSNPN, CDR2 SVGIG, per germline (reference sequence). The CDR3 extends over 13 amino acids.

This sequence joins TRBV10-2 and TRBJ2-7, with 13 positions matching TRBD2. This CDR3 is built from 16 residues. Germline trimming cut 4 bases from V and 2 bases from J; bases unmatched to any gene: 5. From germline, CDR1 is WSHSY and CDR2 SAAADI. The CDR3 DNA follows: TGCGCCAGCAGTGTCCCCGGGACTAGCGGGACCTACGAGCAGTACTTC. Translated, it gives CASSVPGTSGTYEQYF.

The rearrangement uses TRBV28 and TRBJ1-4; D call uncertain. The germline gives CDR1 MDHEN, CDR2 SYDVKM. Trimming pared 2 bases from V and 0 bases from J, leaving 10 bases between. The CDR3 loop spans 16 amino acids. The CDR3 bases are TGTGCCAGCAGTTTAGGCACAACAGCAACTAATGAAAAACTGTTTTTT. It translates to CASSLGTTATNEKLFF.

The chain uses TRBV7-3 and TRBJ2-1; TRBD2 agrees at 10 bases. The trim removed 2 bases at V and 4 bases at J, leaving 2 bases unmatched. The CDR3 extends over 15 amino acids. Germline loops: CDR1 SGHTA, CDR2 FQGTGA. The CDR3 sequence is CASSLGLAEYNEQFF. CDR3 sequence (DNA): TGTGCCAGCAGCTTAGGACTAGCGGAATACAATGAGCAGTTCTTC.

The gene calls are TRBV4-1 and TRBJ2-1; tentatively, D is TRBD1 (5 bases). V lost 3 bases and J 3 bases, leaving 9 bases between the germline ends. The CDR3 covers 14 residues. CDR1 is MGHRA, CDR2 YSYEKL, per germline. The CDR3 region is CASSHSRVYNEQFF. The CDR3 DNA sequence: TGCGCCAGCAGCCATAGCAGGGTCTACAATGAGCAGTTCTTC.